This T cell receptor beta chain derives from a study of cytomegalovirus exposure and HLA in healthy donors. Points from the study as a whole: In an earlier analysis, about 87% or about 30%: the productive usage of most TCR beta V segments. Further analysis, carried out later, found HLA-associated TCR beta chains more clonally expanded than equally common other chains. Several of the most significant clusters were apparently associated with common viral pathogens in a later analysis. The likely explanation for a cluster of highly shared sequence variants was sequencing artifact.

Of note for this clone: The antigen remains unidentified.

The PCR contained 60 Vbeta and 13 Jbeta primers. Profiled with immunoSEQ multiplex PCR; TCRdb holds only in-frame clones, not every one. The profile shows some 190,000 clones, around 80% of them singletons. Germline V gene sequence: CDR1 SGHRS, CDR2 YFSETQ. Trimming took 4 bases from V and 4 from J; bases not matched to a gene: 7. The CDR3 is 15 residues long. The source is a girl aged 5 to 17 in good health and CMV-seropositive. The specimen sequenced was PBMCs. The chain has TRBV5-1 and TRBJ2-7; 11 bases match TRBD2. DNA of the CDR3: TGCGCCAGCAGCAAATCTAGCGGGAGGCTGTACGAGCAGTACTTC. Residues: CASSKSSGRLYEQYF.